What follows is one TCR beta chain and its context. Trimming cost V 0 bases and J 3 bases, with 9 bases left between them. The CDR3 is made up of 15 amino acids. Germline V CDR1 and CDR2: WNHNN, SYGVQD (reference sequence). The data belong to a study of blood T cell repertoires in COVID-19. The overall study: The United States, Italy and Spain supplied acute and convalescent COVID-19 samples. The analysed material was cDNA or gDNA that came from T cells, B-cell-depleted T cells, or PBMCs.

Authors' data handling: Estimation of nucleated cell counts was performed using reference gene primer amplification. Sequencing was performed with immunoSEQ multiplex PCR; in TCRdb, only in-frame clones are kept and a portion is missing. V and J calls and clone size are as listed in that table; D and trimming were resolved from the DNA. The table has roughly 160,000 clones, about 88% seen once. Sequencing used peripheral blood. The TCR was taken from a man between 18 and 29 years old with acute or convalescent COVID-19. V is TRBV10-1 and J is TRBJ2-1, with a possible D match to TRBD2 (5 bases). The chain's CDR3 is CASSESRGLYNEQFF. The CDR3 DNA reads as TGCGCCAGCAGTGAGTCGCGCGGGCTCTACAATGAGCAGTTCTTC.